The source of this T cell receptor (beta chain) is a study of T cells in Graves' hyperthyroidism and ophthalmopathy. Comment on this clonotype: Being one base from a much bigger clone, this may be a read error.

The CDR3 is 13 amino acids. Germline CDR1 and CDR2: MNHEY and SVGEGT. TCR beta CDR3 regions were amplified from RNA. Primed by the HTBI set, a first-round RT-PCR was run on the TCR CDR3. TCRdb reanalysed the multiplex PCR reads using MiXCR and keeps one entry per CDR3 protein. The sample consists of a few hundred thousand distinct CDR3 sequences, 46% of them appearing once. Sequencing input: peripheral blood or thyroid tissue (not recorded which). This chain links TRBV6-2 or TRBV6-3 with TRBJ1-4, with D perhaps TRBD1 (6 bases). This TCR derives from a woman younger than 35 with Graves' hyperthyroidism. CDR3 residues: CTSRGQVGRELFF. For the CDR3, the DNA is TGTACCTCACGGGGGCAGGTCGGGCGCGAACTGTTTTTT.